The next 11 T cell receptor beta chains were all read from a single sample in a study of regulatory T cells in long-lasting Graves disease (dated by TCRdb to about 2021). Libraries were prepared through multiplex PCR. The instrument given in TCRdb is Illumina HiSeq 4000. iRepertoire HTBI primers and Arm-PCR amplification of CDR3 regions were used to construct TCR beta libraries. The public reads were quality trimmed at Q25 with fastp and then assembled into clones with MiXCR by TCRdb, keeping productive beta chains. Identical CDR3 proteins give one entry, which carries the most common genes and DNA. The sample yields about 320,000 distinct CDR3 sequences; 15% to 20% were counted once. About 36% of the sample is in the top ten clones. Reading the label with the study, this specimen's time point is: newly diagnosed GD, antithyroid drugs for less than 3 months. RNA was extracted from PBMCs in TRIzol for both TCR sequencing and RNA sequencing.

Specimen: peripheral blood mononuclear cells (PBMCs), collected at new diagnosis, from a patient treated with antithyroid drugs. These receptors originate from a female donor with Graves disease.

This sequence joins TRBV7-3 and TRBJ2-7, with TRBD1 as a possible D gene (6 bases). The CDR3 extends over 13 amino acids. CDR1 is SGHTA, CDR2 FQGTGA, per germline. This CDR3 reads CAGPYRASYEQYF. CDR3 nucleotides: TGTGCAGGACCATACAGGGCTTCGTACGAGCAGTACTTC.

This clonotype was found many times. The chain couples TRBV19 to TRBJ2-7; a weak D match, TRBD1 (5 bases). V gave up 0 bases and J gave up 1 base, with 13 bases separating them. The germline V gene has CDR1 LNHDA and CDR2 SQIVND (reference sequence). The CDR3 covers 16 residues. The CDR3 region is CASSIDQGGTSYEQYF. DNA of the CDR3: TGTGCCAGTAGTATAGATCAGGGCGGAACATCCTACGAGCAGTACTTC.

Comment on this clonotype: The junction does not match germline at one end; this may be a read error. V gene TRBV18 combines with J gene TRBJ1-1; 8 nucleotides line up with TRBD1. The germline CDR1 and CDR2 sequences are KGHSH and LQKENI. This CDR3 spans 13 amino acids. CDR3 in DNA: TGTGCCAGCTCACAGACAGGGGACACTGAAGCTTTGTTT. It yields the protein CASSQTGDTEALF.

This clonotype showed up many times. The chain uses TRBV19 and TRBJ2-2, with D hard to call. With 10 bases removed from V and 0 bases from J, the gap between germline ends came to 18 bases. The CDR3 has 16 residues. The germline V gene has CDR1 LNHDA and CDR2 SQIVND (reference sequence). The CDR3 DNA reads TGTGCCACCACCCCGCCGGGCCGCTCGAACACCGGGGAGCTGTTTTTT. It encodes CATTPPGRSNTGELFF.

For this clonotype: A much larger clone lies one base from this, so it may be a read error. The chain is built from TRBV6-1 and TRBJ2-7; 10 bases fit TRBD2. Unmatched junction bases numbered 14, after V lost 7 bases and J lost 5 bases. Germline assignment: CDR1 MNHNS and CDR2 SASEGT. The CDR3 contains 16 residues. CDR3: CASTRAAGGHNHEQYF. For the CDR3, the DNA is TGTGCCAGCACCCGGGCAGCGGGAGGGCATAACCACGAGCAGTACTTC.

The chain joins TRBV18 to TRBJ1-1, with 9 bases aligning to TRBD1. The germline V gene has CDR1 KGHSH and CDR2 LQKENI. The length of the CDR3 is 15 residues. The V segment lost 2 bases and the J segment 6 bases; nucleotides outside the gene matches: 7. CDR3 residues: CASSPSQGAGPEAFF. CDR3 nucleotide sequence: TGTGCCAGCTCACCATCACAGGGGGCTGGTCCTGAAGCTTTCTTT.

About this clonotype: A read error may explain this, as a much larger clone is one base away. The DNA of the CDR3 is TGCGCCAGCAGCTTGAAGGGCACTGAAGCTTTGTTT. Translating it yields CASSLKGTEALF. This chain connects TRBV5-1 to TRBJ1-1; D remains unclear. The CDR3 covers 12 residues. The germline gives CDR1 SGHRS, CDR2 YFSETQ.

This clonotype was seen at least ten times. The chain is built from TRBV12-5 and TRBJ2-1, with D possibly matching TRBD1 (5 bases). The germline V and J ends were trimmed by 7 bases and 1 base, with 8 bases remaining between them. CDR3 length equals 13 residues. Germline V gives CDR1 LGHNT, CDR2 FRNRAP. The CDR3 DNA reads TGTGCTAGTGTAGGGGCTTCCTACAATGAGCAGTTCTTC. This codes for CASVGASYNEQFF.

In this sample, this clonotype turned up many times. The chain has TRBV11-2 and TRBJ2-7; tentatively, D is TRBD1 (5 bases). V lost 0 bases and J 0 bases, leaving 12 bases between the germline ends. The CDR3 is made up of 16 amino acids. Per germline, CDR1 SGHAT and CDR2 FQNNGV. CDR3: CASSLEGLQASYEQYF. The CDR3 DNA reads as TGTGCCAGCAGCTTAGAAGGCCTACAGGCCTCCTACGAGCAGTACTTC.

The chain joins TRBV9 to TRBJ2-3; D is perhaps TRBD1 (5 bases). The CDR3 is 14 amino acids. V lost 0 bases to trimming and J lost 6 bases, with 11 bases between them. Germline-derived CDR1 and CDR2 are SGDLS and YYNGEE. The CDR3 here is CASSVETEWDTQYF. As DNA, the CDR3 is TGTGCCAGCAGCGTAGAGACAGAGTGGGATACGCAGTATTTT.

In its sample, this clonotype was seen a few times. V and J are TRBV14 and TRBJ1-1; D unresolved. The CDR3 totals 13 residues. V was shortened by 2 bases and J by 0 bases, with 4 bases between the two germline ends. The germline V gene encodes CDR1 SGHDN and CDR2 FVKESK. CDR3 loop: CASSQIMNTEAFF. Written as DNA, the CDR3 is TGTGCCAGCAGCCAAATCATGAACACTGAAGCTTTCTTT. The whole variable domain, filled in from reference TRBV14 and TRBJ1-1, reads EAGVTQFPSHSVIEKGQTVTLRCDPISGHDNLYWYRRVMGKEIKFLLHFVKESKQDESGMPNNRFLAERTGGTYSTLKVQPAELEDSGVYFCASSQIMNTEAFFGQGTRLTVV.